The TCR beta chain under discussion was sequenced for a study of T cell changes during pregnancy in multiple sclerosis. Sequencing used immunoSEQ multiplex PCR; TCRdb keeps in-frame clones, though not all of them. Here the sample spans approximately 40,000 clones, 85% to 95% being singletons. CDR1 LNHDA and CDR2 SQIVND come from the germline V gene (reference sequence). The CDR3 is made up of 17 amino acids. With 3 bases clipped from V and 0 bases from J, the junction kept 5 bases outside the gene matches. The specimen comprised CD4+ T cells from peripheral blood mononuclear cells, sampled in the third trimester of pregnancy. This chain links TRBV19 with TRBJ2-6; TRBD1 aligns across 7 bases. The receptor's source is a female donor with multiple sclerosis, enrolled in a pregnancy study. CDR3 DNA: TGTGCCAGTAGTATTAAGGGGGCAAACTCTGGGGCCAACGTCCTGACTTTC. Encoded protein: CASSIKGANSGANVLTF.